This T cell receptor (beta chain) was identified during a study of OX40 agonist ivuxolimab in advanced cancers. About the investigation overall: Ivuxolimab was a fully human IgG2 agonistic monoclonal antibody targeting the costimulatory receptor OX40 (CD134). Intravenous ivuxolimab was administered to patients every 2 weeks at six dose levels: 0.01, 0.1, 0.3, 1.5, 3 and 10 mg/kg. Of the roughly 51 patients in dose escalation, about 19 had hepatocellular carcinoma, some 15 had melanoma, 9 had renal cell carcinoma and 9 had head and neck cancer. In the dose-escalation cohort, approximately 80% of patients were male, and the mean age was 60 years with a range of about 20 to 80. Patients were allowed to have had prior anti-PD-1, anti-PD-L1 or anti-CTLA-4 therapy, and around two fifths of the dose-escalation patients had been treated with checkpoint inhibitors. Partial responses occurred in three dose-escalation patients: two with cutaneous melanoma and one with hepatocellular carcinoma. Peripheral TCRbeta sequencing was intended to test whether TCR sequence diversity was altered and clonal T-cell expansion was caused by ivuxolimab. The monotherapy dose-escalation portion (N ≈ 55 patients) of the phase I ivuxolimab trial is reported in the paper. Broader findings and caveats from the paper: Low levels of normalized T-cell clonal expansion were also seen in some patients who did not respond. At doses of 0.1 to 3.0 mg/kg, clonal expansion of both CD4+ and CD8+ blood T cells was observed from baseline to week 6. After ivuxolimab, expanded clones were on average more numerous among CD8+ T cells than among CD4+ T cells. In partial responders in the 0.1-3.0 mg/kg groups, normalized peripheral clonal expansion was found to be among the lowest, especially among CD8+ T cells. Antigen specificity was not determined for the clonally expanded peripheral T cells.

Genomic DNA was isolated from the sorted cells so that the TCRbeta CDR3 region could be sequenced. The immunoSEQ Assay was used to sequence the TCRbeta CDR3 regions. Imported from immuneACCESS, the table was reduced by TCRdb to in-frame sequences with V and J called. These copies leave out some clones; in studies compared against another copy, an unresolved V gene accounts for under half, and the cause of the remainder is not known. This sample has fewer than 45,000 clones in its table, and approximately 90% of those were observed once. Together, the top ten hold approximately 6% of the sample. About this clone: Its antigen is still unknown. Per-nucleotide qualities are absent, and no much larger clonotype sits a single base away.

Patients with autoimmune disease history or receiving systemic immunosuppression were excluded from the trial. In every dose cohort, peripheral blood was drawn for TCR sequencing at baseline, cycle 4 day 1, and cycle 7 day 1. Samples were obtained from an open-label, multicenter, first-in-human phase I dose-escalation trial of ivuxolimab. Adults with locally advanced or metastatic head and neck squamous cell, hepatocellular, melanoma or renal cell carcinoma were enrolled in the trial. Before TCR sequencing, CD4+ T cells and CD8+ T cells from peripheral blood were sorted into separate populations. The CDR3 has 16 amino acids, counting the end cysteine and phenylalanine. Left in the record is the CDR3 DNA by itself, 48 bases read in frame from the first base. V and J are trimmed by 3 bases and 5 bases, and the gene matches miss 10 bases of the junction. As encoded in the germline V gene (reference sequence), CDR1 is LNHNV while CDR2 is YYDKDF.

The TCR originated in an adult with an advanced solid tumor such as melanoma, head and neck, liver or kidney cancer. Sample: CD4+ or CD8+ T cells sorted from blood, taken in a trial of the OX40 agonist ivuxolimab. The sequence joins TRBV15 to TRBJ1-3, and 7 bases in between align with TRBD1. In nucleotide form, the sequence is TGTGCCACCAGCAGCCGCCCAGCGGGACAGAGAAACACCATATATTTT. Its protein product is CATSSRPAGQRNTIYF.